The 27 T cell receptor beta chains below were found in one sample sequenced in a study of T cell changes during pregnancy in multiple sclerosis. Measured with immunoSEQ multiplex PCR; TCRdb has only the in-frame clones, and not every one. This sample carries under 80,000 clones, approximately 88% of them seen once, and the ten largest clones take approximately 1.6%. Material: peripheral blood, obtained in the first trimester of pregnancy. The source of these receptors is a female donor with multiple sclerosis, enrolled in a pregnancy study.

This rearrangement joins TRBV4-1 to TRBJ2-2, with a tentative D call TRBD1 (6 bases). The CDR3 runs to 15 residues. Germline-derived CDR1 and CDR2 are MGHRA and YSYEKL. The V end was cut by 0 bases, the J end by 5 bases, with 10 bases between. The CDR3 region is CASSQEQGWTGELFF. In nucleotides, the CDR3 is TGCGCCAGCAGCCAAGAACAGGGTTGGACCGGGGAGCTGTTTTTT.

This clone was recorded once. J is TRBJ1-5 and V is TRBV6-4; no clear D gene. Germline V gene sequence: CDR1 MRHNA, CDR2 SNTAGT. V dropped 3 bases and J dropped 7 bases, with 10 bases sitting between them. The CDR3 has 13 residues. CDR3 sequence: CASSEQARQPQHF. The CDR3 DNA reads TGTGCCAGCAGTGAGCAGGCCCGGCAGCCCCAGCATTTT.

CDR3 coding DNA: TGTGCCAGCAGCCTAGCGGGAGTGATTCACGAGCAGTACTTC. Protein product: CASSLAGVIHEQYF. The V gene is TRBV11-2, the J gene TRBJ2-7; 10 nucleotides align to TRBD2. The V gene end was trimmed by 5 bases and the J gene end by 5 bases; junction bases not matched to a gene: 6. CDR1 is SGHAT, CDR2 FQNNGV, per germline. The CDR3 loop spans 14 amino acids.

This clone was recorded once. CDR3 in amino acids: CASSYEAEGYNEQFF. The DNA of the CDR3 is TGTGCCAGCTCTTATGAGGCGGAGGGCTACAATGAGCAGTTCTTC. The chain joins TRBV6-5 to TRBJ2-1, with a tentative D call TRBD2 (6 bases). Per the germline V gene, CDR1 is MNHEY and CDR2 is SVGAGI. Trimming shortened V by 8 bases and J by 3 bases, and 17 bases separated the two germline ends. There are 15 residues in the CDR3.

DNA of the CDR3: TGTGCCAGCAGCGTAGGGGCAGGCCAAGAGACCCAGTACTTC. Its protein product is CASSVGAGQETQYF. This chain uses TRBV9 with TRBJ2-5; D gene ambiguous. There are 14 residues in the CDR3. CDR1 is SGDLS, CDR2 YYNGEE, per germline. With 0 bases removed from V and 1 base from J, the gap between germline ends came to 7 bases.

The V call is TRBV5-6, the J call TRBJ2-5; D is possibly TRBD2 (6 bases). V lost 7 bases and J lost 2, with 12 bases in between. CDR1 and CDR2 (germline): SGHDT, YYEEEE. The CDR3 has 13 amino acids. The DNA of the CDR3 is TGTGCCAGCGCCCCGGGGGATCAAGAGACCCAGTACTTC. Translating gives CASAPGDQETQYF.

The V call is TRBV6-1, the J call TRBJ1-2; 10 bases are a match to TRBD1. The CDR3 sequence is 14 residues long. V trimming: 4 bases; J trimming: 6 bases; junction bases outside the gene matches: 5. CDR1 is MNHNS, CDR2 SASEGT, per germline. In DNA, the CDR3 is TGTGCCAGCAGTGTAAGACAGGGGGCAGATGGCTACACCTTC. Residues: CASSVRQGADGYTF.

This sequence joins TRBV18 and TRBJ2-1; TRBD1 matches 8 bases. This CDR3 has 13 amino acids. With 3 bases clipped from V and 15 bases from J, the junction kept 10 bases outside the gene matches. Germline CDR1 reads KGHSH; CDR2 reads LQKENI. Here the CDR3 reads CASSPHRQGPGFF. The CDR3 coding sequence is TGTGCCAGCTCACCCCACCGACAGGGGCCGGGGTTCTTC.

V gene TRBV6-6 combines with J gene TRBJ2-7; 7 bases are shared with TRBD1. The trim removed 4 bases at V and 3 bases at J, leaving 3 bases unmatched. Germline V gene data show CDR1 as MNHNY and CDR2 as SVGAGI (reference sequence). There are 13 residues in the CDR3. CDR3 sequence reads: CASSLTGFYEQYF. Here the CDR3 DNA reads TGTGCCAGCAGTTTGACAGGGTTCTACGAGCAGTACTTC.

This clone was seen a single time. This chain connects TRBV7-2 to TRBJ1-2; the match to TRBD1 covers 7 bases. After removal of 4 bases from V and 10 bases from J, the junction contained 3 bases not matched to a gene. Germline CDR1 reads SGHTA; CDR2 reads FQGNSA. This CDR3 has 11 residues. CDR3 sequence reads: CASSWDSLYTF. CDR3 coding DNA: TGTGCCAGCAGCTGGGACAGCCTCTACACCTTC.

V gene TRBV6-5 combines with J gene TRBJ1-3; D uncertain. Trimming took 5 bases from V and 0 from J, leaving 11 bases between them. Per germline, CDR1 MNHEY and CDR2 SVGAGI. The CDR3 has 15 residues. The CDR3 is CASSGTVNSGNTIYF. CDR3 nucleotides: TGTGCCAGCAGTGGCACAGTGAACTCTGGAAACACCATATATTTT.

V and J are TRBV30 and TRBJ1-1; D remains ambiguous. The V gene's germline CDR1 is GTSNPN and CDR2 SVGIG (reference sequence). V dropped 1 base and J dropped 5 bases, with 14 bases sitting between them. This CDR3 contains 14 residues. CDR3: CAWSGSAGWTEAFF. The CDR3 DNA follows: TGTGCCTGGAGTGGATCCGCGGGATGGACTGAAGCTTTCTTT.

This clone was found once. The CDR3: CAWSRTGLENTEAFF. The CDR3 nucleotides read TGTGCCTGGAGTCGGACAGGGCTGGAAAACACTGAAGCTTTCTTT. The chain combines TRBV30 with TRBJ1-1; 8 bases are a match to TRBD1. V dropped 2 bases and J dropped 2; count of bases not matched to a gene: 7. The CDR3 totals 15 residues. Germline V gene data show CDR1 as GTSNPN and CDR2 as SVGIG (reference sequence). Based on the CDR3 plus reference TRBV30 and TRBJ1-1, the full variable domain is SQTIHQWPATLVQPVGSPLSLECTVEGTSNPNLYWYRQAAGRGLQLLFYSVGIGQISSEVPQNLSASRPQDRQFILSSKKLLLSDSGFYLCAWSRTGLENTEAFFGQGTRLTVV.

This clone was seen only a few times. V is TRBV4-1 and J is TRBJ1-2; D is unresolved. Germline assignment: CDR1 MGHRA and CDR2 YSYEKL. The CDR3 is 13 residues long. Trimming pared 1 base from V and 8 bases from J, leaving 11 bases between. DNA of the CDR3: TGCGCCAGCAGCCAAGTTGGTTCTGAGGGCTACACCTTC. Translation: CASSQVGSEGYTF.

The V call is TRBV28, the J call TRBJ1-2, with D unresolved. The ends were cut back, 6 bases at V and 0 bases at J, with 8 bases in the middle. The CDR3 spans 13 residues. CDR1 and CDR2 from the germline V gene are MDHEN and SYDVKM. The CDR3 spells CASRAASNYGYTF. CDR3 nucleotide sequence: TGTGCCAGCAGAGCCGCCTCTAACTATGGCTACACCTTC.

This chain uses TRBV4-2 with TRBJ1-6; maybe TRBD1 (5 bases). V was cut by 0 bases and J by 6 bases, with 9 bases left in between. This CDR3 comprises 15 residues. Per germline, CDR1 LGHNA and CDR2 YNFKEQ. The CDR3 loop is CASSQDRGTNSPLHF. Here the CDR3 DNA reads TGTGCCAGCAGCCAAGACCGGGGGACTAATTCACCCCTCCACTTT.

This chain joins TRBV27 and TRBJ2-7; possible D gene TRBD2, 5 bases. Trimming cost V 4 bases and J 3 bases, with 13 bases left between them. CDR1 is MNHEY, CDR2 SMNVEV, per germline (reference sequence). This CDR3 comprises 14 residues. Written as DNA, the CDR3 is TGTGCCAGCAGTTCCGGGCTAGCACTCTACGAGCAGTACTTC. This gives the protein CASSSGLALYEQYF.

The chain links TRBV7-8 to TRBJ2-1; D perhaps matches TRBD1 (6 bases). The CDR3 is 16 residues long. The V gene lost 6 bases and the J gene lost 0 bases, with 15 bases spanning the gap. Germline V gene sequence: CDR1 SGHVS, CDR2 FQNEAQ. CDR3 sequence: CASRPVDSSSYNEQFF. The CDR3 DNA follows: TGTGCCAGCAGACCCGTGGACAGCAGCTCCTACAATGAGCAGTTCTTC.

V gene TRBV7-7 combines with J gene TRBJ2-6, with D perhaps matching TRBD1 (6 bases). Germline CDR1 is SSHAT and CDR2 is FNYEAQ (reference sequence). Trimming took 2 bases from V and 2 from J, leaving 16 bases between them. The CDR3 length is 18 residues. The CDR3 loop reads CASSLRSAGVPGANVLTF. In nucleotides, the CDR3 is TGTGCCAGCAGCTTAAGATCGGCAGGGGTGCCTGGGGCCAACGTCCTGACTTTC.

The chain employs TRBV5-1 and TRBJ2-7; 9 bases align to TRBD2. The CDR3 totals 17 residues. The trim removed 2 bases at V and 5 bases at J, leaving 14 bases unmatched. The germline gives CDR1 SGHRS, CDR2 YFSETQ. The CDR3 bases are TGCGCCAGCAGCTTTCGGGGGCCTAGCGGGACTGGGAACGAGCAGTACTTC. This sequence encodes CASSFRGPSGTGNEQYF. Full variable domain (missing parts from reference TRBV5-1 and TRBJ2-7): KAGVTQTPRYLIKTRGQQVTLSCSPISGHRSVSWYQQTPGQGLQFLFEYFSETQRNKGNFPGRFSGRQFSNSRSEMNVSTLELGDSALYLCASSFRGPSGTGNEQYFGPGTRLTVT.

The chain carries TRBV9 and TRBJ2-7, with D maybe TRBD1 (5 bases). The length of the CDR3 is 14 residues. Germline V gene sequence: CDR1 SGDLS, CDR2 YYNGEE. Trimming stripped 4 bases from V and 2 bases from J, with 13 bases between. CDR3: CASSRAGWAYEQYF. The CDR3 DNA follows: TGTGCCAGCAGCCGGGCAGGGTGGGCCTACGAGCAGTACTTC.

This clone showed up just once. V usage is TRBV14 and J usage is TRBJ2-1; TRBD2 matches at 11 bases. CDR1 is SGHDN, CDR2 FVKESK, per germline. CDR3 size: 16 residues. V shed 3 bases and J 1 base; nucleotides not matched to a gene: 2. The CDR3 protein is CASSQVAGGSYNEQFF. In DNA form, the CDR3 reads TGTGCCAGCAGCCAGGTAGCGGGAGGGTCCTACAATGAGCAGTTCTTC.

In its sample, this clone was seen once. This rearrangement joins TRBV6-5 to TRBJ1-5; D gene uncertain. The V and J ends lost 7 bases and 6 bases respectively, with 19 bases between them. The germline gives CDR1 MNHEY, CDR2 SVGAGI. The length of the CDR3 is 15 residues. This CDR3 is CASNSGSVLSQPQHF. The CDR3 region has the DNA TGTGCCAGCAACTCGGGGTCAGTTCTTAGTCAGCCCCAGCATTTT.

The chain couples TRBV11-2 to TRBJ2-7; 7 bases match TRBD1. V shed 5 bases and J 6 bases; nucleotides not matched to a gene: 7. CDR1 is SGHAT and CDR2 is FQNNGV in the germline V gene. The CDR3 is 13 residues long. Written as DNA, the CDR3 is TGTGCCAGCAGCCCGGACAGGTCCAGCGAGCAGTACTTC. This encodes CASSPDRSSEQYF.

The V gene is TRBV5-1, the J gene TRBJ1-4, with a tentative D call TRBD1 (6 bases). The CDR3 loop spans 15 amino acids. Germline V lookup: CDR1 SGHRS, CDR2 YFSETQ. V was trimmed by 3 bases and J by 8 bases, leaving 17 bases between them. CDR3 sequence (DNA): TGCGCCAGCAGCTACGGACAGAGGGTGGGAGAAAAACTGTTTTTT. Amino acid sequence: CASSYGQRVGEKLFF.

The CDR3 DNA reads TGTGCCAGCAGGGCGGGACAGGGCCAGTTCCTGCCCCAGCATTTT. Its protein is CASRAGQGQFLPQHF. The V gene is TRBV28, the J gene TRBJ1-5; 9 bases are a match to TRBD1. CDR3 size: 15 residues. Losses at the gene ends were 6 bases for V and 9 bases for J; bases not matched to a gene: 12. The germline V gene encodes CDR1 MDHEN and CDR2 SYDVKM.

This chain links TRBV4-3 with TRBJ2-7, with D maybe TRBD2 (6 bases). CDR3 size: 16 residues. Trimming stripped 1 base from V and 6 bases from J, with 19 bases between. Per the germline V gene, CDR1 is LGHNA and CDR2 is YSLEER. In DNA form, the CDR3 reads TGCGCCAGCAGCCAAGCGTTTGGGGACGGGAGCGGCGAGCAGTACTTC. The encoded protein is CASSQAFGDGSGEQYF.